This TCR beta chain was observed in a study of cytomegalovirus exposure and HLA in healthy donors. Findings and limits, study-wide: Among the sequence variants, a highly shared cluster was likely an artifact of sequencing. Many donors shared some public TCRs, even though most TCR sequences were rare. The study reported that TCR beta sequences accurately predicted HLA-A and HLA-B alleles in most subjects.

V trimming: 3 bases; J trimming: 7 bases; junction bases outside the gene matches: 8. The germline V gene has CDR1 GTSNPN and CDR2 SVGIG (reference sequence). The CDR3 covers 13 residues. As concerns this clone: Its antigen is not identified.

The PCR had 60 Vbeta and 13 Jbeta primers. TCRdb's table, derived via immunoSEQ multiplex PCR, lists solely in-frame clones and lacks some. The sample comprises around 190,000 clones, approximately 80% of which are singletons, and 13% to 15% rests with the top ten. The sequencing sample was made of PBMCs. This TCR came from a woman in her twenties or thirties in good health and CMV-seropositive. The gene calls are TRBV30 and TRBJ1-2; 7 nucleotides agree with TRBD1. The CDR3 loop reads CAWSSTGNGGYTF. The CDR3 region has the DNA TGTGCCTGGAGCTCGACAGGGAATGGTGGCTACACCTTC.